The clone carrying this T cell receptor (beta chain) was observed a few times. The antigen remains unidentified. The source of the sample is a study of cytomegalovirus exposure and HLA in healthy donors. Vbeta (60) and Jbeta (13) primers were used in the PCR. Method: immunoSEQ multiplex PCR; TCRdb's copy keeps in-frame clones and lacks some. This sample has roughly 60,000 clones; roughly 84% occur once, and the top ten carry more than 3.5%. Trimming left V 4 bases short and J 1 base short, with 5 bases between. This CDR3 spans 13 amino acids. The germline V gene has CDR1 MNHEY and CDR2 SVGAGI. Study-wide points: Some public TCRs appeared in many individuals, while most sequences were rare.

Sequencing was done on a sample of PBMCs. The rearrangement joins TRBV6-5 to TRBJ1-3; D unresolved. This TCR was recovered from a man younger than 45 in good health and CMV-seronegative. The CDR3 DNA reads as TGTGCCAGCAGTTGGACTTCTGGAAACACCATATATTTT. It yields the protein CASSWTSGNTIYF.